Below, 15 T cell receptor beta chains from the same sample are listed, as sequenced in a study of T cells in localized non-small cell lung cancer. Profiled with immunoSEQ multiplex PCR; TCRdb holds only in-frame clones, not every one. This sample has approximately 52,000 clones, with 60% to 85% found just once. The source was peripheral blood, collected before any cancer treatment. All receptors derive from a man aged 40 to 70 with stage I squamous cell lung carcinoma.

CDR3 sequence: CASSGGRDPRKIEQFF. The CDR3 bases are TGCGCCAGCAGTGGGGGGCGGGACCCCCGTAAAATTGAGCAGTTCTTC. V gene TRBV4-1 combines with J gene TRBJ2-1; D tentatively reads TRBD1 or TRBD2 (6 bases each). The CDR3 is made up of 16 amino acids. Trimming left V 6 bases short and J 9 bases short, with 24 bases between. The V gene's germline CDR1 is MGHRA and CDR2 YSYEKL.

The rearrangement joins TRBV7-9 to TRBJ2-1; 7 bases match TRBD1. The V gene end was trimmed by 3 bases and the J gene end by 3 bases; junction bases not matched to a gene: 8. This CDR3 has 16 residues. Per germline, CDR1 SEHNR and CDR2 FQNEAQ (reference sequence). The CDR3 nucleotides are TGTGCCAGCAGCTTCAGGTCGGGACAGATCTACAATGAGCAGTTCTTC. Amino acids: CASSFRSGQIYNEQFF.

V is TRBV7-9 and J is TRBJ2-7; TRBD1 agrees at 10 bases. The J segment lost 5 bases and the V segment lost 5 bases, leaving 9 bases of the junction unmatched. CDR1 SEHNR and CDR2 FQNEAQ come from the germline V gene (reference sequence). The CDR3 is 15 amino acids. CDR3 amino acids: CASSDTGTGADEQYF. The CDR3 DNA sequence: TGTGCCAGCAGCGATACCGGGACAGGGGCCGACGAGCAGTACTTC.

This clone appeared once. This rearrangement joins TRBV6-5 to TRBJ2-7, with TRBD2 as a possible D gene (5 bases). V was shortened by 8 bases and J by 5 bases, with 10 bases between the two germline ends. Per the germline V gene, CDR1 is MNHEY and CDR2 is SVGAGI. The CDR3 is made up of 11 amino acids. CDR3 loop: CASLGRDEQYF. The CDR3 nucleotides are TGTGCCAGCTTAGGGCGGGACGAGCAGTACTTC.

The chain has TRBV6-6 and TRBJ1-1, with unresolved D. Germline V gene sequence: CDR1 MNHNY, CDR2 SVGAGI (reference sequence). The CDR3 totals 15 residues. Trimming took 6 bases from V and 3 from J, leaving 17 bases between them. The CDR3 DNA is TGTGCCAGCAGACCACTGGGGTTTGGGTACACTGAAGCTTTCTTT. Translated, it gives CASRPLGFGYTEAFF.

The genes are TRBV13 and TRBJ2-3; 7 bases match TRBD2. Germline CDR1 is PRHDT and CDR2 is FYEKMQ (reference sequence). The CDR3 consists of 14 residues. The V and J ends lost 3 bases and 4 bases, in that order; junction bases with no gene match: 4. CDR3 amino acids: CASSLGRVADTQYF. The CDR3 DNA sequence: TGTGCCAGCAGCTTGGGGAGGGTAGCAGATACGCAGTATTTT. The variable domain in full, completed from reference TRBV13 and TRBJ2-3, reads AAGVIQSPRHLIKEKRETATLKCYPIPRHDTVYWYQQGPGQDPQFLISFYEKMQSDKGSIPDRFSAQQFSDYHSELNMSSLELGDSALYFCASSLGRVADTQYFGPGTRLTVL.

The CDR3 nucleotides are TGTGCCAGCAGCTTAAGGGGGGATTACAATGAGCAGTTCTTC. Translation: CASSLRGDYNEQFF. This rearrangement joins TRBV7-8 to TRBJ2-1; D possibly uses TRBD1 or TRBD2 (6 bases each). Germline assignment: CDR1 SGHVS and CDR2 FQNEAQ. V was shortened by 2 bases and J by 4 bases, with 9 bases between the two germline ends. This CDR3 has 14 residues.

This chain links TRBV7-2 with TRBJ1-5; unclear D gene. CDR1 is SGHTA, CDR2 FQGNSA, per germline. The V gene lost 4 bases and the J gene lost 3 bases, with 10 bases spanning the gap. The CDR3 extends over 14 amino acids. The CDR3 here is CASSYGSSNQPQHF. Here the CDR3 DNA reads TGTGCCAGCAGCTACGGCAGCTCCAATCAGCCCCAGCATTTT.

The chain combines TRBV7-2 with TRBJ1-5; D remains unclear. Germline lookup yields CDR1 SGHTA and CDR2 FQGNSA. There are 14 residues in the CDR3. The germline V and J ends were trimmed by 1 base and 3 bases, with 7 bases remaining between them. The CDR3 bases are TGTGCCAGCAGCTTAGGGGGTACCAATCAGCCCCAGCATTTT. Amino acids: CASSLGGTNQPQHF.

The chain carries TRBV5-4 and TRBJ1-1; D unresolved. Trimming pared 4 bases from V and 11 bases from J, leaving 18 bases between. The CDR3 sequence is 13 residues long. The germline V gene has CDR1 SGHNT and CDR2 YYREEE (reference sequence). CDR3 sequence reads: CASSKKVGNLAFF. The DNA of the CDR3 is TGTGCCAGCAGCAAAAAGGTGGGGAATTTGGCTTTCTTT. The full variable domain, with the rest looked up from reference TRBV5-4 and TRBJ1-1, is ETGVTQSPTHLIKTRGQQVTLRCSSQSGHNTVSWYQQALGQGPQFIFQYYREEENGRGNFPPRFSGLQFPNYSSELNVNALELDDSALYLCASSKKVGNLAFFGQGTRLTVV.

The V and J genes are TRBV7-9 and TRBJ2-5; D uncertain. CDR3 length: 12 residues. Germline CDR1 reads SEHNR; CDR2 reads FQNEAQ (reference sequence). The ends were cut back, 3 bases at V and 5 bases at J, with 7 bases in the middle. CDR3 in amino acids: CASSFSGETQYF. CDR3 DNA: TGTGCCAGCAGCTTCAGTGGGGAGACCCAGTACTTC.

The chain recombines TRBV25-1 with TRBJ1-3; D gene uncertain. With 4 bases removed from V and 1 base from J, the gap between germline ends came to 2 bases. CDR3 length: 12 residues. CDR1 and CDR2 from the germline V gene are MGHDK and SYGVNS. This CDR3 is CASSASGNTIYF. DNA for the CDR3: TGTGCCAGCAGTGCATCTGGAAACACCATATATTTT.

Regarding this clone: The CDR3 ends on some other residue instead of the conserved phenylalanine or tryptophan, so this is likely a read error. Because the CDR3's place on the DNA is in doubt, the DNA is left out and the CDR3 is given as listed by TCRdb. The gene calls are TRBV6-4 and TRBJ2-7; the table's TRBD2 call for D was not verified on the DNA. Termini included, the CDR3 measures 8 amino acids. CDR1 and CDR2 from the germline V gene are MRHNA and SNTAGT. This CDR3 is CASSEPGR.

This chain links TRBV6-6 with TRBJ1-1; TRBD1 aligns across 9 bases. CDR1 and CDR2 from the germline V gene are MNHNY and SVGAGI (reference sequence). CDR3 length equals 14 residues. J gave up 10 bases and V 4 bases, and 10 bases lay outside the gene matches. CDR3 in DNA: TGTGCCAGCAGTTCCGCCGGGACAGGGAAAAGAGCTTTCTTT. It encodes CASSSAGTGKRAFF.

This rearrangement joins TRBV6-6 to TRBJ2-1; weak D call: TRBD2 (6 bases). V was pared by 3 bases and J by 6 bases, with 15 bases between. Per germline, CDR1 MNHNY and CDR2 SVGAGI (reference sequence). The CDR3 has 15 amino acids. The CDR3 DNA is TGTGCCAGCAGTTATCCGGGGGTAATGGGCAATGAGCAGTTCTTC. Protein sequence: CASSYPGVMGNEQFF.